The 16 T cell receptor beta chains below were found in one sample sequenced in a study of brain metastases from non-small cell lung cancer. The protocol was immunoSEQ multiplex PCR, while the TCRdb copy is restricted to in-frame clones and leaves out a portion. The sample contains 450 to 550 clones, around 78% of which appear only once. Input material: tissue from a brain metastasis. These receptors were collected from a donor aged 40 or over with non-small cell lung cancer.

This chain links TRBV2 with TRBJ1-1; possibly TRBD1 for D (6 bases). Per the germline V gene, CDR1 is SNHLY and CDR2 is FYNNEI. V lost 7 bases, J lost 0 bases, and 12 bases lay in between. The CDR3 loop spans 14 amino acids. In DNA form, the CDR3 reads TGTGCCAGCAAGCAGGGGCGGGTGAACACTGAAGCTTTCTTT. It encodes CASKQGRVNTEAFF. The full variable domain, with the rest looked up from reference TRBV2 and TRBJ1-1, is EPEVTQTPSHQVTQMGQEVILRCVPISNHLYFYWYRQILGQKVEFLVSFYNNEISEKSEIFDDQFSVERPDGSNFTLKIRSTKLEDSAMYFCASKQGRVNTEAFFGQGTRLTVV.

This clone was seen just once. This sequence may be a read error, since a much larger clone differs from it by one base. This rearrangement joins TRBV6-5 to TRBJ2-5; 8 nucleotides line up with TRBD1. The CDR3 is made up of 15 amino acids. Unmatched junction bases numbered 5, after V lost 4 bases and J lost 1 base. Germline loops: CDR1 MNHEY, CDR2 SVGAGI. CDR3 sequence (DNA): TGTGCCAGCAGTTCCCGACAGGGGTGCCAAGAGACCCAGTACTTC. Translated: CASSSRQGCQETQYF.

By its share, this clone is hyperexpanded. Distinct nucleotide sequences in the sample also encode this CDR3. The rearrangement uses TRBV15 and TRBJ1-6, with unresolved D. In germline, CDR1 is LNHNV, CDR2 YYDKDF (reference sequence). The V gene lost 5 bases and the J gene lost 0 bases, with 8 bases spanning the gap. CDR3 length: 15 residues. The CDR3 spells CATSDTSSYNSPLHF. CDR3 bases: TGTGCCACCAGCGACACGAGCTCCTATAATTCACCCCTCCACTTT.

The chain links TRBV29-1 to TRBJ1-1, with 8 positions matching TRBD1. After removal of 6 bases from V and 6 bases from J, the junction contained 3 bases not matched to a gene. CDR1 and CDR2 from the germline V gene are SQVTM and ANQGSEA. The CDR3 is 11 amino acids. CDR3 sequence (DNA): TGCAGCGTGGGACAGGCGGCTGAAGCTTTCTTT. Protein product: CSVGQAAEAFF.

V is TRBV28 and J is TRBJ1-2; the D gene is possibly TRBD1 (5 bases). The ends were cut back, 1 base at V and 8 bases at J, with 17 bases in the middle. This CDR3 is built from 15 residues. CDR1 and CDR2 from the germline V gene are MDHEN and SYDVKM. The CDR3 DNA reads as TGTGCCAGCAGTTTATCATCTGGGGGTGAGAGGGGCTACACCTTC. Its translation: CASSLSSGGERGYTF.

As to this clone: This sample also contains other DNA sequences that code for the same CDR3. The chain is built from TRBV6-5 and TRBJ2-2; the D gene is possibly TRBD1 (6 bases). CDR3 length: 15 residues. V was shortened by 6 bases and J by 5 bases, with 16 bases between the two germline ends. The V gene's germline CDR1 is MNHEY and CDR2 SVGAGI. Here the CDR3 reads CASRPGAENTGELFF. CDR3 nucleotides: TGTGCCAGCAGGCCAGGGGCCGAGAATACCGGGGAGCTGTTTTTT.

The chain uses TRBV5-4 and TRBJ2-2, with 8 bases matching TRBD2. Germline V CDR1 and CDR2: SGHNT, YYREEE (reference sequence). The V segment lost 4 bases and the J segment 0 bases; nucleotides outside the gene matches: 5. The CDR3 is made up of 16 amino acids. For the CDR3, the DNA is TGTGCCAGCAGCCGGATAGCGGGGACGAACACCGGGGAGCTGTTTTTT. Translated: CASSRIAGTNTGELFF.

Concerning this clone: A much larger clone differs by one base, so this may be a read error. This chain connects TRBV5-4 to TRBJ1-1; weak D call: TRBD1 (6 bases). The germline V gene has CDR1 SGHNT and CDR2 YYREEE (reference sequence). V lost 4 bases and J lost 1, with 14 bases in between. There are 15 residues in the CDR3. CDR3 nucleotides: TGTGCCAGCAGCCCTAAGGGGGAGCCGAACACTGAAGCTTTCTTT. It encodes CASSPKGEPNTEAFF.

The V call is TRBV12-3 or TRBV12-4, the J call TRBJ2-3; D is uncertain. CDR3 length equals 13 residues. V lost 6 bases to trimming and J lost 6 bases, with 13 bases between them. The DNA for the CDR3 is TGTGCCAGCAGCTGGGCGGATTGGGATACGCAGTATTTT. This sequence encodes CASSWADWDTQYF.

The chain joins TRBV7-9 to TRBJ2-7, with TRBD2 identical over 10 bases. This CDR3 comprises 17 residues. The J segment lost 2 bases and the V segment lost 0 bases, leaving 7 bases of the junction unmatched. The germline V gene has CDR1 SEHNR and CDR2 FQNEAQ (reference sequence). The CDR3 region is CASSLAPSLAGPYEQYF. The CDR3 region has the DNA TGTGCCAGCAGCTTAGCGCCGTCACTAGCGGGACCCTACGAGCAGTACTTC.

This clone was detected once. V gene TRBV7-9 combines with J gene TRBJ2-7; D tentatively reads TRBD1 or TRBD2 (5 bases each). The CDR3 is made up of 15 amino acids. The V gene lost 5 bases and the J gene lost 6 bases, with 20 bases spanning the gap. Germline assignment: CDR1 SEHNR and CDR2 FQNEAQ (reference sequence). The CDR3 loop is CASSVGYGGAGEQYF. CDR3 DNA sequence: TGTGCCAGCAGCGTCGGCTATGGGGGTGCGGGCGAGCAGTACTTC.

This clone occurred a few times. This sequence joins TRBV6-1 and TRBJ2-3; no clear D gene. CDR3 length equals 17 residues. V was trimmed by 4 bases and J by 5 bases, leaving 22 bases between them. CDR1 MNHNS and CDR2 SASEGT come from the germline V gene. CDR3: CASSAVRRGPPRDTQYF. Written as DNA, the CDR3 is TGTGCCAGCAGTGCAGTACGACGAGGTCCACCACGAGATACGCAGTATTTT.

The CDR3 nucleotides are TGTGCCAGCAGCTTAGGAACAGCAATGAACACTGAAGCTTTCTTT. Translating gives CASSLGTAMNTEAFF. The chain has TRBV7-9 and TRBJ1-1; D is unclear. The CDR3 spans 15 residues. V was cut by 1 base and J by 0 bases, with 9 bases left in between. The germline V gene encodes CDR1 SEHNR and CDR2 FQNEAQ (reference sequence).

This chain connects TRBV5-6 to TRBJ1-5, with TRBD1 matching over 9 bases. V trimming: 3 bases; J trimming: 5 bases; junction bases outside the gene matches: 12. CDR1 is SGHDT and CDR2 is YYEEEE in the germline V gene. The CDR3 consists of 17 residues. The CDR3 reads CASSSAFDRGVDQPQHF. CDR3 in DNA: TGTGCCAGCAGCTCGGCCTTCGACAGGGGGGTGGATCAGCCCCAGCATTTT.

This clone has only one observation. The chain carries TRBV28 and TRBJ1-3, with 7 bases fitting TRBD1. V gave up 6 bases and J gave up 4 bases; unmatched junction bases: 6. The CDR3 extends over 14 amino acids. Germline CDR1 reads MDHEN; CDR2 reads SYDVKM. The CDR3 nucleotides read TGTGCCAGCAGAACAGGGGTCCTGGGAAACACCATATATTTT. It encodes CASRTGVLGNTIYF.

Only one count was recorded for this clone. V and J are TRBV9 and TRBJ1-1; D gene ambiguous. This CDR3 contains 15 residues. CDR1 and CDR2 from the germline V gene are SGDLS and YYNGEE. The germline V and J ends were trimmed by 0 bases and 2 bases, with 11 bases remaining between them. CDR3 region: CASSVASGPNTEAFF. The CDR3 region has the DNA TGTGCCAGCAGCGTAGCGTCTGGGCCTAACACTGAAGCTTTCTTT. The variable domain in full, completed from reference TRBV9 and TRBJ1-1, reads DSGVTQTPKHLITATGQRVTLRCSPRSGDLSVYWYQQSLDQGLQFLIQYYNGEERAKGNILERFSAQQFPDLHSELNLSSLELGDSALYFCASSVASGPNTEAFFGQGTRLTVV.